This TCR beta chain was profiled in a study of T-cell reconstitution after alpha-beta-depleted transplantation in children. Study-wide points: The study traced high day-60 TCRbeta diversity in some patients to surviving recipient T cells and thymic progenitors. T cells produced anew were the main source of T-cell counts and diversity one year after transplant.

This clonotype was seen ten or more times. What it recognizes is unknown. TCRbeta library construction was performed incorporating unique molecular identifiers. MiXCR, applied by TCRdb to the PCR reads, yields one record per CDR3 protein. The data contain around 800,000 distinct CDR3 sequences, about 15% of them seen just once; the ten biggest clones take up roughly 5%. Germline V CDR1 and CDR2: SGHRS, YFSETQ. The CDR3 totals 15 residues. J was trimmed by 2 bases and V by 2 bases; bases with no gene match: 2. The TCR sequence derives from a male patient younger than 18 who had a stem cell transplant for acute lymphoblastic leukemia, so the T cells may come from the graft donor. The gene calls are TRBV5-1 and TRBJ2-7, with 12 bases fitting TRBD2. The sample here was PBMCs, mostly from graft donor cells, taken 360 days after TCRalphabeta/CD19-depleted stem cell transplant. The CDR3 sequence: CASSFRLAGAYEQYF. The CDR3 DNA sequence: TGCGCCAGCAGCTTTAGACTAGCGGGAGCCTACGAGCAGTACTTC.